This T cell receptor (beta chain) comes out of a study of shared clonotypes between healthy human individuals. Only in-frame clones appear in the TCRdb table, and some are missing; sequencing was by immunoSEQ multiplex PCR. The top ten clones hold approximately 0.52% of a sample with 1,100,000 or so clones, 78% of them seen once. As regards this clone: Its cognate antigen is unknown.

The study, taken as a whole, reports: Donor scarcity curtailed the genetic and exposure-history diversity represented herein.

The length of the CDR3 is 13 residues. The V end lost 7 bases, the J end lost 5 bases, and 14 bases lay between the germline ends. From germline, CDR1 is MGHDK and CDR2 SYGVNS. The sequencing sample was made of memory CD4+ T cells from PBMCs. The sample's subset: CD45RA-negative fraction. V gene TRBV25-1 combines with J gene TRBJ2-5, with D possibly being TRBD1 or TRBD2 (5 bases each). The sequence derives from a man aged 18 to 30 in good health. Some clones in this sample may be carry-over from other donors' samples. The CDR3, as DNA: TGTGCCAGCATGGGGGTGCCGGGGGAGACCCAGTACTTC. Translated, it gives CASMGVPGETQYF. The variable domain in full, with the rest retrieved from reference TRBV25-1 and TRBJ2-5, is EADIYQTPRYLVIGTGKKITLECSQTMGHDKMYWYQQDPGMELHLIHYSYGVNSTEKGDLSSESTVSRIRTEHFPLTLESARPSHTSQYLCASMGVPGETQYFGPGTRLLVL.